The 28 T cell receptor beta chains listed next were all sequenced from one sample in a study of blood T cells in healthy people across ages. A second PCR of 7 to 11 cycles used a sample-barcoded 5' primer and a J-beta primer mix. TCRdb re-called the 5' RACE reads through MiXCR, storing one row per CDR3 protein. The repertoire has fewer than 900,000 distinct CDR3 sequences, around 49% of them found once; the top ten carry roughly 31%. Specimen: blood. The origin of the receptors is a woman between 55 and 75 years old in good health.

The gene calls are TRBV6-5 and TRBJ1-1; D not certain. The CDR3 totals 14 residues. In germline, CDR1 is MNHEY, CDR2 SVGAGI. Trimming took 7 bases from V and 4 from J, leaving 16 bases between them. The CDR3 reads CASTSDGWTTEAFF. CDR3 DNA sequence: TGTGCCAGCACCTCCGACGGTTGGACCACTGAAGCTTTCTTT.

The CDR3 bases are TGTGCCAGCAGTTACTCGTTCAACGGCCCGTCGGGACAGTTCACAGATACGCAGTATTTT. The encoded protein is CASSYSFNGPSGQFTDTQYF. The chain combines TRBV6-2 or TRBV6-3 with TRBJ2-3; 7 bases align to TRBD1. The J segment lost 2 bases and the V segment lost 0 bases, leaving 17 bases of the junction unmatched. The CDR3 is made up of 20 amino acids. The germline CDR1 and CDR2 sequences are MNHEY and SVGEGT.

This clonotype has only one observation. The chain uses TRBV25-1 and TRBJ1-6; the match to TRBD1 covers 7 bases. From germline, CDR1 is MGHDK and CDR2 SYGVNS. Unmatched junction bases numbered 8, after V lost 3 bases and J lost 6 bases. The CDR3 covers 16 residues. Written as DNA, the CDR3 is TGTGCCAGCAGTGAGATTACAGGGGTTACTAATTCACCCCTCCACTTT. Amino acid sequence: CASSEITGVTNSPLHF.

This chain joins TRBV7-3 and TRBJ2-2; the D is unclear. The length of the CDR3 is 14 residues. Trimming took off 1 base at V and 3 bases at J, with 6 bases between the two ends. CDR1 and CDR2 from the germline V gene are SGHTA and FQGTGA. The CDR3 here is CASSLRSDTGELFF. CDR3 nucleotides: TGTGCCAGCAGCTTAAGGTCCGACACCGGGGAGCTGTTTTTT.

The CDR3, as DNA: TGTGCCAGCAGGAACAGGTTGAACACTGAAGCTTTCTTT. It codes for CASRNRLNTEAFF. The chain links TRBV27 to TRBJ1-1; D might be TRBD1 (5 bases). The V gene's germline CDR1 is MNHEY and CDR2 SMNVEV (reference sequence). CDR3 size: 13 residues. V was shortened by 6 bases and J by 0 bases, with 8 bases between the two germline ends.

This chain uses TRBV20-1 with TRBJ2-7, with TRBD2 matching 8 bases. V dropped 3 bases and J dropped 3; count of bases not matched to a gene: 10. In germline, CDR1 is DFQATT, CDR2 SNEGSKA (reference sequence). The CDR3 sequence is 15 residues long. CDR3 loop: CSASSLAEPSYEQYF. CDR3 coding DNA: TGCAGTGCTAGTTCACTAGCGGAGCCAAGCTACGAGCAGTACTTC.

The chain carries TRBV6-2 or TRBV6-3 and TRBJ1-2; TRBD1 is a possible D gene (5 bases). CDR1 and CDR2 (germline): MNHEY, SVGEGT. Trimming shortened V by 5 bases and J by 7 bases, and 8 bases separated the two germline ends. This CDR3 spans 11 amino acids. The chain's CDR3 is CASSDRTGYTF. In DNA, the CDR3 is TGTGCCAGCAGTGACAGAACTGGCTACACCTTC.

This clonotype has a count of ten or more. This chain connects TRBV5-1 to TRBJ2-3; weak D call: TRBD1 (6 bases). The V gene lost 4 bases and the J gene lost 0 bases, with 15 bases spanning the gap. The CDR3 extends over 16 amino acids. The V gene's germline CDR1 is SGHRS and CDR2 YFSETQ. CDR3 sequence reads: CASSGMDRSSTDTQYF. The CDR3 DNA follows: TGCGCCAGCAGCGGAATGGACAGATCTAGCACAGATACGCAGTATTTT.

The chain combines TRBV18 with TRBJ2-5; 11 bases agree with TRBD1. The CDR3 is made up of 15 amino acids. V lost 2 bases and J lost 3; bases outside the gene matches: 2. The germline CDR1 and CDR2 sequences are KGHSH and LQKENI. CDR3 amino acids: CASSPGTGGEETQYF. The CDR3 nucleotides are TGTGCCAGCTCACCAGGGACAGGGGGGGAAGAGACCCAGTACTTC.

This clonotype was counted between two and nine times. The CDR3 DNA reads TGCAGCGTGGGGAGGGACCCGGGGACAAACTACGAGCAGTACTTC. As protein: CSVGRDPGTNYEQYF. The gene calls are TRBV29-1 and TRBJ2-7; a possible D gene is TRBD2 (7 bases). Germline loops: CDR1 SQVTM, CDR2 ANQGSEA. Deletions cut 6 bases from V and 3 bases from J, with 21 bases between. This CDR3 region has 15 residues.

The chain couples TRBV18 to TRBJ2-5; D is uncertain. Germline-derived CDR1 and CDR2 are KGHSH and LQKENI. CDR3 size: 12 residues. V lost 5 bases and J 1 base, leaving 5 bases between the germline ends. The DNA of the CDR3 is TGTGCCAGCTCATACATCCAAGAGACCCAGTACTTC. The encoded protein is CASSYIQETQYF.

This rearrangement joins TRBV9 to TRBJ1-1; D is perhaps TRBD1 (5 bases). The germline CDR1 and CDR2 sequences are SGDLS and YYNGEE. There are 13 residues in the CDR3. The V and J ends lost 3 bases and 7 bases respectively, with 13 bases between them. As DNA, the CDR3 is TGTGCCAGCAGCGGAGGACACCTTTTTGAAGCTTTCTTT. The encoded protein is CASSGGHLFEAFF.

The gene calls are TRBV5-4 and TRBJ2-3; maybe TRBD2 (5 bases). The CDR3 has 17 amino acids. Germline CDR1 is SGHNT and CDR2 is YYREEE (reference sequence). The V end lost 4 bases, the J end lost 4 bases, and 22 bases lay between the germline ends. CDR3 nucleotides: TGTGCCAGCAGCGCGCGGGCCTCGGGTGTCGAGGCAGATACGCAGTATTTT. Protein sequence: CASSARASGVEADTQYF.

The rearrangement links TRBV20-1 to TRBJ2-7, with 13 nucleotides matching TRBD2. TRBJ2-5 matches the DNA end more closely, so the J call is doubtful. CDR1 and CDR2 from the germline V gene are DFQATT and SNEGSKA (reference sequence). The CDR3 totals 15 residues. The CDR3 nucleotides are TGCAGTGCTAGAGATAGGACTAGCGGGAGCGCGACCCAGTACTTC. As protein: CSARDRTSGSATQYF.

The J gene is TRBJ2-3, the V gene TRBV11-3, with 12 bases aligning to TRBD2. This CDR3 comprises 14 residues. The germline V gene encodes CDR1 SGHNT and CDR2 YENEEA. Losses at the gene ends were 5 bases for V and 8 bases for J; bases not matched to a gene: 5. CDR3 sequence: CASSLGTSGRTQYF. As DNA, the CDR3 is TGTGCCAGCAGCCTTGGGACTAGCGGGCGTACGCAGTATTTT.

The chain couples TRBV5-1 to TRBJ2-2; weak D call: TRBD2 (5 bases). Between the trimmed V and J ends, which lost 6 bases and 6 bases, there was a span of 18 bases. Germline V gives CDR1 SGHRS, CDR2 YFSETQ. This CDR3 contains 15 residues. The CDR3 nucleotides read TGCGCCAGCACCGAGGGCTCCCTAATCGCCGGGGAGCTGTTTTTT. Translating it yields CASTEGSLIAGELFF. The entire variable domain, with the rest obtained from reference TRBV5-1 and TRBJ2-2, is as follows: KAGVTQTPRYLIKTRGQQVTLSCSPISGHRSVSWYQQTPGQGLQFLFEYFSETQRNKGNFPGRFSGRQFSNSRSEMNVSTLELGDSALYLCASTEGSLIAGELFFGEGSRLTVL.

The table lists this clonotype with a count of one. The gene calls are TRBV4-1 and TRBJ2-1; 12 bases match TRBD2. Germline CDR1 is MGHRA and CDR2 is YSYEKL. This CDR3 comprises 20 residues. Trimming at V came to 1 base and at J to 11 bases, leaving 21 bases not matched to a gene. The CDR3 spells CASSQGGWTSGTHLRNKQFF. The CDR3 DNA follows: TGCGCCAGCAGCCAAGGGGGCTGGACTAGCGGGACTCACCTTAGGAATAAGCAGTTCTTC.

The V call is TRBV7-2, the J call TRBJ2-3; 7 nucleotides line up with TRBD2. The CDR3 is made up of 16 amino acids. V was clipped by 6 bases and J by 1 base; unmatched bases: 10. Germline assignment: CDR1 SGHTA and CDR2 FQGNSA. The CDR3 here is CASSSRRTSRTDTQYF. CDR3 nucleotides: TGTGCCAGCAGTTCGCGGCGGACTAGTCGCACAGATACGCAGTATTTT. Combining the CDR3 with reference TRBV7-2 and TRBJ2-3 gives the whole variable domain GAGVSQSPSNKVTEKGKDVELRCDPISGHTALYWYRQSLGQGLEFLIYFQGNSAPDKSGLPSDRFSAERTGGSVSTLTIQRTQQEDSAVYLCASSSRRTSRTDTQYFGPGTRLTVL.

V gene TRBV15 combines with J gene TRBJ1-1; D is unclear. Trimming removed 3 bases at V and 4 bases at J, with 9 bases between. Germline V CDR1 and CDR2: LNHNV, YYDKDF (reference sequence). The length of the CDR3 is 13 residues. The CDR3 DNA is TGTGCCACCAGCAGGAGACTGTCCACTGAAGCTTTCTTT. It translates to CATSRRLSTEAFF.

V is TRBV20-1 and J is TRBJ1-1; 7 nucleotides agree with TRBD1. In germline, CDR1 is DFQATT, CDR2 SNEGSKA (reference sequence). J gave up 4 bases and V 5 bases, and 7 bases lay outside the gene matches. This CDR3 spans 13 amino acids. The CDR3 DNA follows: TGCAGTGCTGACACAGGGGTGAGCACTGAAGCTTTCTTT. This gives the protein CSADTGVSTEAFF.

The chain employs TRBV10-3 and TRBJ2-2; D is unclear. The CDR3 sequence is 16 residues long. The V end was cut by 0 bases, the J end by 4 bases, with 12 bases between. From germline, CDR1 is ENHRY and CDR2 SYGVKD. CDR3 nucleotides: TGTGCCATCAGTGAGTCGAACATTCAATTCACCGGGGAGCTGTTTTTT. Its protein product is CAISESNIQFTGELFF.

This clonotype was counted a single time. V and J are TRBV7-2 and TRBJ2-3; TRBD2 aligns across 8 bases. Germline-derived CDR1 and CDR2 are SGHTA and FQGNSA. After removal of 5 bases from V and 2 bases from J, the junction contained 12 bases not matched to a gene. This CDR3 spans 17 amino acids. For the CDR3, the DNA is TGTGCCAGCAGCCCCTCGGCGGCGGGAGGCCCCACAGATACGCAGTATTTT. This sequence encodes CASSPSAAGGPTDTQYF.

The rearrangement joins TRBV24-1 to TRBJ2-1; 9 nucleotides match TRBD2. Germline V gene data show CDR1 as KGHDR and CDR2 as SFDVKD. This CDR3 region has 15 residues. The V segment lost 4 bases and the J segment 6 bases; nucleotides outside the gene matches: 6. This CDR3 reads CATSESAGGLNEQFF. In DNA, the CDR3 is TGTGCCACCAGTGAGTCGGCGGGAGGGCTCAATGAGCAGTTCTTC.

This clonotype was seen a handful of times. The chain combines TRBV7-2 with TRBJ2-7; no definite D call. This CDR3 is built from 15 residues. Germline CDR1 SGHTA, CDR2 FQGNSA. The V end lost 2 bases, the J end lost 0 bases, and 11 bases lay between the germline ends. CDR3 in DNA: TGTGCCAGCAGCTTAAGAGGTCCTCCCTCCTACGAGCAGTACTTC. Residues: CASSLRGPPSYEQYF.

The table lists this clonotype with many counts. The chain combines TRBV2 with TRBJ2-7, with TRBD1 matching over 7 bases. V shed 5 bases and J 5 bases; nucleotides not matched to a gene: 9. CDR1 is SNHLY, CDR2 FYNNEI, per germline. The CDR3 loop spans 14 amino acids. CDR3 loop: CASSLTGLKDEQYF. The CDR3 coding sequence is TGTGCCAGCAGTTTGACAGGGCTAAAGGACGAGCAGTACTTC.

The chain is built from TRBV12-3 or TRBV12-4 and TRBJ2-1; 9 bases agree with TRBD2. V trimming: 6 bases; J trimming: 8 bases; junction bases outside the gene matches: 17. The CDR3 covers 17 residues. The chain's CDR3 is CASRPLWREGLLDEQFF. CDR3 sequence (DNA): TGTGCCAGCAGGCCTTTATGGCGGGAGGGCCTGTTGGATGAGCAGTTCTTC.

The genes are TRBV7-2 and TRBJ1-1, with D unclear. Germline lookup yields CDR1 SGHTA and CDR2 FQGNSA. Trimming cost V 5 bases and J 2 bases, with 9 bases left between them. This CDR3 comprises 13 residues. This chain's CDR3 is CASSRAGNTEAFF. In DNA, the CDR3 is TGTGCCAGCAGCAGGGCTGGTAACACTGAAGCTTTCTTT.

The CDR3 DNA reads TGCGCCAGCAGCCAAGGACCCCGGGAGGACTCCTACGAGCAGTACTTC. It is translated as CASSQGPREDSYEQYF. This chain uses TRBV4-1 with TRBJ2-7; 7 bases align to TRBD2. In germline, CDR1 is MGHRA, CDR2 YSYEKL. J lost 0 bases, V lost 1 base, and 6 bases had no gene match. The CDR3 length is 16 residues.